The rows below give T cell receptor beta chains drawn from one sample of a study of T-cell reconstitution after alpha-beta-depleted transplantation in children. MiXCR, run by TCRdb on the PCR reads, gives a single entry per CDR3 protein. The repertoire holds approximately 200,000 distinct CDR3 sequences, about 15% seen once, with 13% in the top ten. This sample comprised PBMCs from the stem cell graft donor, obtained from the stem cell graft. These receptor sequences come from a human donor who donated a stem cell graft to a child with acute lymphoblastic leukemia. CDR3s include the opening cysteine and the closing phenylalanine or tryptophan. D genes are given only for firm matches. Not all rows give a size; the values are once, few, many and, for expanded clones, a class.

j_gene | d_gene | abundance | len | v_gene | CDR3nt | CDR3aa
TRBJ2-7 | - | many | 17 | TRBV20-1 | TGCAGTGCCAAGGAAGGACAAAGGATAGGGAAGGGGTACGAGCAGTACTTC | CSAKEGQRIGKGYEQYF
TRBJ2-1 | TRBD2 | many | 15 | TRBV28 | TGTGCCAGCAGGACGCTAGCGGGAGATCCTAATGAGCAGTTCTTC | CASRTLAGDPNEQFF
TRBJ2-3 | - | - | 14 | TRBV7-8 | TGTGCCAGCAGCCGACAGCTCAGCTCAGATACGCAGTATTTT | CASSRQLSSDTQYF
TRBJ1-3 | TRBD1 | few | 17 | TRBV7-9 | TGTGCCAGCAGCTCAGGGGGCCAGATGTTCTCTGGAAACACCATATATTTT | CASSSGGQMFSGNTIYF
TRBJ2-3 | TRBD2 | many | 14 | TRBV29-1 | TGCAGCGTTACTAGCGGAGGTAGCACAGATACGCAGTATTTT | CSVTSGGSTDTQYF
TRBJ2-2 | TRBD2 | - | 15 | TRBV5-1 | TGCGCCAGCAGCATGACTAGCGTCGCTACCGGGGAGCTGTTTTTT | CASSMTSVATGELFF
TRBJ2-6 | TRBD1 | - | 18 | TRBV12-3/TRBV12-4 | TGTACCAGCAGTTCCTCGGACAGGGTCCCTCCTGGGGCCAACGTCCTGACTTTC | CTSSSSDRVPPGANVLTF
TRBJ2-6 | - | many | 13 | TRBV20-1 | TGCAGTGTCAAATCCTCTGGGGCCAACGTCCTGACTTTC | CSVKSSGANVLTF
TRBJ2-7 | TRBD2 | many | 14 | TRBV5-1 | TGCGCCAGCAGCGAGACTAGCGGGATCGACCTGGAGTACTTC | CASSETSGIDLEYF
TRBJ2-7 | - | many | 14 | TRBV5-1 | TGCGCCAGCAGCCCCCAGAATATCTACTACGAGCAGTACTTC | CASSPQNIYYEQYF
TRBJ1-4 | - | many | 17 | TRBV12-3/TRBV12-4 | TGTGCCAGCAGTTTAGGGACCGGCGGATCAACTAATGAAAAACTGTTTTTT | CASSLGTGGSTNEKLFF
TRBJ2-7 | - | few | 14 | TRBV19 | TGTGCCAGTAGGGCGAGGGCCGTTCCCTACGAGCAGTACTTC | CASRARAVPYEQYF
TRBJ2-7 | TRBD2 | - | 13 | TRBV6-1 | TGTGCCAGCATGTGGGGGGGATCCTACGAGCAGTACTTC | CASMWGGSYEQYF
TRBJ1-1 | - | many | 17 | TRBV5-1 | TGCGCCAGCAGCAAAGATAATACTAGAAAAGGGAACACTGAAGCTTTCTTT | CASSKDNTRKGNTEAFF
TRBJ1-4 | - | - | 15 | TRBV29-1 | TGCAGCGTGGGGCTTTGGGGCGGGAGCAATGAAAAACTGTTTTTT | CSVGLWGGSNEKLFF
TRBJ1-5 | - | many | 15 | TRBV20-1 | TGCAGTGCTAGTAGTGGGGGAGGGGGCAATCAGCCCCAGCATTTT | CSASSGGGGNQPQHF
TRBJ2-6 | - | many | 14 | TRBV12-3/TRBV12-4 | TGTGCCAGCAGTTTAAGCTCTGGGGCCAACGTCCTGACTTTC | CASSLSSGANVLTF
TRBJ1-2 | TRBD1 | many | 14 | TRBV7-2 | TGTGCCAGCAGCACGGGACAGGGGGAAGGTGGCTACACCTTC | CASSTGQGEGGYTF
TRBJ2-5 | - | - | 15 | TRBV9 | TGTGCCAGCAGCGTAGGGGACCCTAACCAAGAGACCCAGTACTTC | CASSVGDPNQETQYF
TRBJ2-1 | - | few | 13 | TRBV12-3/TRBV12-4 | TGTGCCAGCAGTTTTCTAGGGTACAATGAGCAGTTCTTC | CASSFLGYNEQFF
TRBJ2-5 | TRBD1 | few | 13 | TRBV24-1 | TGTGCCACCAGCAGGACAGGGGGGGAGACCCAGTACTTC | CATSRTGGETQYF
TRBJ1-5 | - | many | 15 | TRBV5-6 | TGTGCCAGCAGCTTGGAGCGGGGGTCGGATCAGCCCCAGCATTTT | CASSLERGSDQPQHF
TRBJ1-2 | - | many | 14 | TRBV5-1 | TGCGCCAGCAGCTCAGACCCGGCTAACTATGGCTACACCTTC | CASSSDPANYGYTF
TRBJ2-1 | - | many | 12 | TRBV20-1 | TGCAGTGCCGCGGACTCGTATCATGAGCAGTTCTTC | CSAADSYHEQFF
TRBJ1-1 | - | - | 15 | TRBV30 | TGTGCCTGGAGTCCGACAGGCGCTGTGAACACTGAAGCTTTCTTT | CAWSPTGAVNTEAFF
TRBJ2-7 | - | many | 15 | TRBV5-1 | TGCGCCAGCAGCCCGGCGAGCGCGAGCTCCTACGAGCAGTACTTC | CASSPASASSYEQYF
TRBJ2-3 | - | many | 11 | TRBV5-1 | TGCGCCAGCAGCTCCCAGGGTACGCAGTATTTT | CASSSQGTQYF
TRBJ2-3 | - | many | 11 | TRBV20-1 | TGCAGTGCCCTAGTCCCAGATACGCAGTATTTT | CSALVPDTQYF
TRBJ1-1 | TRBD1 | - | 12 | TRBV19 | TGTGCCAGTACTTCCAGGGACAGCGAAGCTTTCTTT | CASTSRDSEAFF
TRBJ1-2 | - | - | 16 | TRBV7-2 | TGTGCCAGCAGCTTAGTAGGGGTTCCTAACGGCTATGGCTACACCTTC | CASSLVGVPNGYGYTF
TRBJ2-1 | - | many | 15 | TRBV12-3/TRBV12-4 | TGTGCCAGCAGTTTAGGTCAGGGTCCTGTCGATGAGCAGTTCTTC | CASSLGQGPVDEQFF
TRBJ2-1 | TRBD2 | many | 17 | TRBV7-6 | TGTGCCAGCAGCTTAGAGGGGCTAGCGGGAGTTCGCAATGAGCAGTTCTTC | CASSLEGLAGVRNEQFF
TRBJ1-1 | - | few | 15 | TRBV25-1 | TGTGCCAGCAGTGGCAGGGACACCTGGAACACTGAAGCTTTCTTT | CASSGRDTWNTEAFF
TRBJ1-5 | - | many | 15 | TRBV28 | TGTGCCAGCAGAACAGAGGACAGTAGCAATCAGCCCCAGCATTTT | CASRTEDSSNQPQHF
TRBJ1-1 | - | many | 15 | TRBV29-1 | TGCAGCGTTGCCGAGAGGGGAGGCCGTGACACTGAAGCTTTCTTT | CSVAERGGRDTEAFF
TRBJ2-1 | TRBD2 | many | 17 | TRBV11-3 | TGTGCCAGCAGCTCCGGACTAGCGGGAGAAATGAGCAATGAGCAGTTCTTC | CASSSGLAGEMSNEQFF
TRBJ2-7 | - | many | 16 | TRBV5-1 | TGCGCCAGCAGCCCCTCGGGCCTCAGAGAAATCCACGAGCAGTACTTC | CASSPSGLREIHEQYF
TRBJ1-1 | - | - | 13 | TRBV10-3 | TGTGCCACGACGGGACCGAAGAACACTGAAGCTTTCTTT | CATTGPKNTEAFF
TRBJ2-1 | - | many | 14 | TRBV7-9 | TGTGCCGGAGGGGCGGCCAGCTCCTACAATGAGCAGTTCTTC | CAGGAASSYNEQFF
TRBJ2-1 | TRBD2 | many | 17 | TRBV10-3 | TGTGCCATCAGTTTTAGCGGGAGGGCCCTCTCCTACAATGAGCAGTTCTTC | CAISFSGRALSYNEQFF
TRBJ2-1 | TRBD1 | many | 17 | TRBV5-1 | TGCGCCAGCAGCTTGCTATCCCAGGACAGGGTGGGGAATGAGCAGTTCTTC | CASSLLSQDRVGNEQFF
TRBJ1-2 | - | many | 13 | TRBV7-9 | TGTGCCAGCAGCTTAGTAGCTAGCTATGGCTACACCTTC | CASSLVASYGYTF
TRBJ1-1 | TRBD1 | many | 15 | TRBV11-1 | TGTGCCAGCAGCTTGGAGACAGGGGGACTCACTGAAGCTTTCTTT | CASSLETGGLTEAFF